This paragraph reports one T cell receptor (beta chain). Antigen specificity is unknown. PCR primers comprised 60 Vbeta and 13 Jbeta primers. Only in-frame clones appear in the TCRdb table, and some are missing; sequencing was by immunoSEQ multiplex PCR. This table has 150,000 to 200,000 clones, 60% to 85% appearing once. This entry comes from a study of cytomegalovirus exposure and HLA in healthy donors. Study results and caveats: The authors later linked a missense DCLRE1C variant to TCR beta V- and J-gene trimming. Several of the most significant clusters were apparently associated with common viral pathogens in a later analysis. Per a prior analysis, the majority of TCR beta V segments were productive roughly 87% or roughly 30% of the time.

J lost 2 bases, V lost 5 bases, and 9 bases had no gene match. Germline V gene sequence: CDR1 PRHDT, CDR2 FYEKMQ (reference sequence). The CDR3 is made up of 16 amino acids. Samples came from healthy bone marrow donors. Sequencing was carried out using PBMCs. This sequence was found in a male donor in good health and CMV-seropositive. This chain joins TRBV13 and TRBJ2-7; 10 nucleotides line up with TRBD2. The CDR3 loop reads CASSATLAGSPYEQYF. The CDR3 DNA follows: TGTGCCAGCAGCGCGACACTAGCGGGGAGCCCCTACGAGCAGTACTTC.